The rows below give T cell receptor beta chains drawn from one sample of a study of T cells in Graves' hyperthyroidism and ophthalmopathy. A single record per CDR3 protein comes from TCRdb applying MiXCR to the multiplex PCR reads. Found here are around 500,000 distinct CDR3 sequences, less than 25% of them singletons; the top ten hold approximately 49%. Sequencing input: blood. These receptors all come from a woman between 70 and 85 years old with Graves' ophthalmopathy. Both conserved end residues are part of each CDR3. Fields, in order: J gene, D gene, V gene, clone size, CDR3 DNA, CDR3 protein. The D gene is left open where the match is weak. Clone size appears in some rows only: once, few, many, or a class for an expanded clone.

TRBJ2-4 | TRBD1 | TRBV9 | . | TGTGCCATAGGGGGCCCGCTCCCCAAAAACATTCAGTACTTC | CAIGGPLPKNIQYF
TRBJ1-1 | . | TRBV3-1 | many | TGTGCCAGCAGCCAAGTGGGGGGGAACACTGAAGCTTTCTTT | CASSQVGGNTEAFF
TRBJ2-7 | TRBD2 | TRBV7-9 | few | TGTGCCAGCAGCTCCCCACTAGCGGGAGTCCACGAGCAGTACTTC | CASSSPLAGVHEQYF
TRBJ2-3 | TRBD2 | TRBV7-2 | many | TGTGCCAGCAGCTGGGGACTAGCGAGTGATACGCAGTATTTT | CASSWGLASDTQYF
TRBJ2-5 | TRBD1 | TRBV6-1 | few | TGTGCCAGGGGTTCCGGGACAGGGTTATGGGAGACCCAGTACTTC | CARGSGTGLWETQYF
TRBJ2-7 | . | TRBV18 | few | TGTGCCAGCTCGGAACAGGGTTCAGACTACGAGCAGTACTTC | CASSEQGSDYEQYF
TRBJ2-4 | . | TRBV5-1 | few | TGCGCCAGCAGCTTGGGTAGTGTGGGCAACATTCAGTACTTC | CASSLGSVGNIQYF
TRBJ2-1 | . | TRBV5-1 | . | TGCGCCAGCAGCTTGGTCCCTTCTTACAATGAGCAGTTCTTC | CASSLVPSYNEQFF
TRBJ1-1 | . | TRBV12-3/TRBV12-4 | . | TGTGCCAGCAGTTCCGGGACAAGGCGAGCTTTCTTT | CASSSGTRRAFF
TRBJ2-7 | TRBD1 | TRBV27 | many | TGTGCCAGCAGTTTAAGGCGAGGGGACAGACACTACGAGCAGTACTTC | CASSLRRGDRHYEQYF
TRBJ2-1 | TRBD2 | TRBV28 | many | TGTGCCAGCAGTTTATTAGGCGGGAGTGGTTACAATGAGCAGTTCTTC | CASSLLGGSGYNEQFF
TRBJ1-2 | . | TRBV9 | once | TGTGCCAGCAGCGAGGCTGGCAATAACTATGGCTACACCTTC | CASSEAGNNYGYTF
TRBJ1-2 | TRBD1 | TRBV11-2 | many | TGTGCCAGCAGCCCGAGACAGGGGGCTGGGTCCTATGGCTACACCTTC | CASSPRQGAGSYGYTF
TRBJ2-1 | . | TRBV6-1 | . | TGTGCCAGCAGCGGACAGCTACTAAGCGATGAGCAGTTCTTC | CASSGQLLSDEQFF
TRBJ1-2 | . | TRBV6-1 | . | TGTGCCAGCACTTCAAAGCCCCTTAACTATGGCTACACCTTC | CASTSKPLNYGYTF
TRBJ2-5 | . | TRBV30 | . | TGTGCCTGGAGTTCGAGGGCAGGGGGGTCCCAGTACTTC | CAWSSRAGGSQYF
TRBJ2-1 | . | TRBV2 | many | TGTGCCAGCAGTGAAAGGGTAGCTAATAATGAGCAGTTCTTC | CASSERVANNEQFF
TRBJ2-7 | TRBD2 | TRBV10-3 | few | TGTGCCATCAGTGATGTAAGAGCGGGAGTTGCCTACGAGCAGTACTTC | CAISDVRAGVAYEQYF
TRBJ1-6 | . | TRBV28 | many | TGTGCCAGCAGTTCTCCGGGGGTTGAGTATTCACCCCTCCACTTT | CASSSPGVEYSPLHF
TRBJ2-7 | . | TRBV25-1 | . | TGTGCCAGCAGTGGACGGACAGTTTACGAGCAGTACTTC | CASSGRTVYEQYF
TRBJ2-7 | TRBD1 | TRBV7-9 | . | TGTGCCAGCAGCCCTGGCGCAGGGGGTTTATTCTACCAGGAGCAGTACTTC | CASSPGAGGLFYQEQYF
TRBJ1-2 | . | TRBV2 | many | TGTGCCAGCAGTGAAGGCGCGGTCTATGGCTACACCTTC | CASSEGAVYGYTF
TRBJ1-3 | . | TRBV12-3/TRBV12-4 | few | TGTGCCAGCACCGGCCAGGGCCACTCTGGAAACACCATATATTTT | CASTGQGHSGNTIYF
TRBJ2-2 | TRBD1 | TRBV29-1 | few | TGCAGCGTTGGTCAGGGGGCGGGGATTTCGAACACCGGGGAGCTGTTTTTT | CSVGQGAGISNTGELFF
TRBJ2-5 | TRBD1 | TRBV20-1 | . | TGCAGTGCTAGGGGGGCGGACAGGGGGACAGGAGAGACCCAGTACTTC | CSARGADRGTGETQYF
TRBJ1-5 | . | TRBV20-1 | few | TGCAGTGCTAGAGGCGGGACGGCGAATCAGCCCCAGCATTTT | CSARGGTANQPQHF
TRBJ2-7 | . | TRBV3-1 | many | TGTGCCAGCAGCCACCCGAAGGCGGGCAGCTCCTACGAGCAGTACTTC | CASSHPKAGSSYEQYF
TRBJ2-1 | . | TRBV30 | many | TGTGCCTGGAGAGGGTACAATGAGCAGTTCTTC | CAWRGYNEQFF
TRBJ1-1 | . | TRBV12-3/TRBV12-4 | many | TGTGCCAGCAGTTTAGGGCCAAGTGAAGCTTTCTTT | CASSLGPSEAFF
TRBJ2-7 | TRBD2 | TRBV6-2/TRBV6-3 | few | TGTGCCAGCAGTCGGACTAGACGCGAGCAGTACTTC | CASSRTRREQYF
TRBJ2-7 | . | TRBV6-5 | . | TGTGCCAGCAGTTACTCGTCGGCGGGGAAAATCAGCTCCTACGAGCAGTACTTC | CASSYSSAGKISSYEQYF
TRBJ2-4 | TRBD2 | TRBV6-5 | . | TGTGCCAGCAGTTCCTCGGGAGGCGCGGCCAAAAACATTCAGTACTTC | CASSSSGGAAKNIQYF
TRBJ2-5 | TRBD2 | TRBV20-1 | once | TGCAGTGCTAGAGGCGGATTAGCGGGAGGGTCCCAAGAGACCCAGTACTTC | CSARGGLAGGSQETQYF
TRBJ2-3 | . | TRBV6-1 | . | TGTGCCAGCAGTGTGGGTACGGGAGTCGCAGATACGCAGTATTTT | CASSVGTGVADTQYF
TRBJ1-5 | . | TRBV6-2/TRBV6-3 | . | TGTGCCAGCAGTTACTCTCCCCTCCGTGATCCCCAGCATTTT | CASSYSPLRDPQHF
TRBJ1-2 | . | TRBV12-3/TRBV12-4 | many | TGTGCCAGCAGTTTACCCCAAGTGAGCGGCTACACCTTC | CASSLPQVSGYTF
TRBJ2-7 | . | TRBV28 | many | TGTGCCAGCAGTAAAAAGCGACCGCCCTACGAGCAGTACTTC | CASSKKRPPYEQYF
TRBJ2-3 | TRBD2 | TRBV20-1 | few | TGCAGTGCTGGCGGCCTAGCGGGAGGAGGAACAGATACGCAGTATTTT | CSAGGLAGGGTDTQYF
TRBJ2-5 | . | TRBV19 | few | TGTGCCAGTAAACCCCTTAGCGGGACCCAGTACTTC | CASKPLSGTQYF
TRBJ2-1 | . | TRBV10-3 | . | TGTGCCATCAGTAGGGACTTTTACAATGAGCAGTTCTTC | CAISRDFYNEQFF